These 5 T cell receptor beta chains were all obtained from the same sample, sequenced in a study of CD8+ T cells in alopecia areata. In each case, RNA was isolated and then reverse transcribed into cDNA as the sequencing template. Generated by immunoSEQ multiplex PCR, the TCRdb table keeps only in-frame clones and is missing some. The sample has 110,000 or so clones; 58% are singletons. As for treatment: oral pan-JAK inhibitor, 5-10 mg twice daily. Sample: CD8+ T cells sorted from blood, taken at week 4, from a patient treated with tofacitinib. The receptors come from a human donor with alopecia areata.

The chain joins TRBV4-3 to TRBJ2-7; TRBD2 might be the D (5 bases). The CDR3 has 15 amino acids. CDR1 is LGHNA, CDR2 YSLEER, per germline. V shed 3 bases and J shed 0 bases, with 12 bases lying between them. CDR3 coding DNA: TGCGCCAGCAGCCAGGAACTAGGCACCTCCTACGAGCAGTACTTC. As protein: CASSQELGTSYEQYF.

The genes are TRBV12-5 and TRBJ1-2; TRBD1 might be the D (6 bases). Germline-derived CDR1 and CDR2 are LGHNT and FRNRAP. The length of the CDR3 is 14 residues. Trimming stripped 2 bases from V and 4 bases from J, with 11 bases between. For the CDR3, the DNA is TGTGCTAGTGGTTTGCAGGGGTCCCTCTATGGCTACACCTTC. Its protein is CASGLQGSLYGYTF. Variable domain in full (rest from reference TRBV12-5 and TRBJ1-2): DARVTQTPRHKVTEMGQEVTMRCQPILGHNTVFWYRQTMMQGLELLAYFRNRAPLDDSGMPKDRFSAEMPDATLATLKIQPSEPRDSAVYFCASGLQGSLYGYTFGSGTRLTVV.

V is TRBV15 and J is TRBJ1-1; no clear D gene. CDR1 and CDR2 (germline): LNHNV, YYDKDF (reference sequence). This CDR3 is 16 amino acids long. Trimming took off 4 bases at V and 4 bases at J, with 19 bases between the two ends. The CDR3 nucleotides are TGTGCCACCAGCACCGCGACAACCCCAACGGGCACTGAAGCTTTCTTT. Protein product: CATSTATTPTGTEAFF.

This clone was seen more than once but under ten times. The V call is TRBV29-1, the J call TRBJ1-1; D is uncertain. The germline V gene has CDR1 SQVTM and CDR2 ANQGSEA. Deletions cut 2 bases from V and 10 bases from J, with 11 bases between. The length of the CDR3 is 11 residues. The CDR3 loop is CSVEPPEGAFF. CDR3 nucleotide sequence: TGCAGCGTTGAACCCCCGGAGGGAGCTTTCTTT.

The chain couples TRBV6-5 to TRBJ1-6; no clear D. The CDR3 sequence is 15 residues long. The V end lost 7 bases, the J end lost 4 bases, and 14 bases lay between the germline ends. Per germline, CDR1 MNHEY and CDR2 SVGAGI. The CDR3 reads CASIPVQFYNSPLHF. The CDR3 region has the DNA TGTGCCAGCATTCCCGTACAGTTTTATAATTCACCCCTCCACTTT.